A single sample gave rise to the 6 T cell receptor beta chains below, sequenced in a study of T cells in Graves' hyperthyroidism and ophthalmopathy. RNA transcripts were the template for amplifying TCR beta CDR3 regions. TCR CDR3 regions were first amplified by RT-PCR with HTBI primers. TCRdb ran MiXCR on the multiplex PCR reads and lists one entry per CDR3 protein. The data hold 350,000 to 500,000 distinct CDR3 sequences, with roughly an eighth observed a single time. The source material was blood. Source of these receptors: a woman aged 18-29 years with Graves' hyperthyroidism.

This clonotype was seen many times. The CDR3 protein is CASSEGVLKVVNNEQFF. Here the CDR3 DNA reads TGTGCCAGCAGTGAAGGGGTCCTTAAAGTCGTGAACAATGAGCAGTTCTTC. The V call is TRBV2, the J call TRBJ2-1; no firm D call. Trimming pared 1 base from V and 5 bases from J, leaving 18 bases between. The CDR3 runs 17 residues. Germline values: CDR1 SNHLY, CDR2 FYNNEI.

This clonotype was seen repeatedly, ten times or more. The chain employs TRBV12-3 or TRBV12-4 and TRBJ1-2; TRBD1 might be the D (5 bases). The length of the CDR3 is 13 residues. Trimming pared 2 bases from V and 7 bases from J, leaving 11 bases between. The CDR3 protein is CASSLSGTAGYTF. The CDR3 DNA reads as TGTGCCAGCAGTTTATCGGGGACCGCTGGCTACACCTTC.

V usage is TRBV20-1 and J usage is TRBJ2-5; tentatively, D is TRBD1 (6 bases). The V gene lost 2 bases and the J gene lost 2 bases, with 9 bases spanning the gap. Germline values: CDR1 DFQATT, CDR2 SNEGSKA (reference sequence). This CDR3 region has 13 residues. CDR3 sequence: CSARSGDQETQYF. As DNA, the CDR3 is TGCAGTGCTAGATCAGGGGATCAAGAGACCCAGTACTTC.

This clonotype was observed a few times. The chain combines TRBV12-3 or TRBV12-4 with TRBJ1-1, with a weak D call TRBD1 (5 bases). The V gene lost 6 bases and the J gene lost 1 base, with 12 bases spanning the gap. This CDR3 has 14 amino acids. DNA of the CDR3: TGTGCCAGCAGAAGGGGACCCGAGAACACTGAAGCTTTCTTT. Translating gives CASRRGPENTEAFF.

This clonotype has a handful of counts. The gene calls are TRBV25-1 and TRBJ1-5; D is undetermined. Per germline, CDR1 MGHDK and CDR2 SYGVNS. The CDR3 extends over 13 amino acids. Trimming shortened V by 3 bases and J by 5 bases, and 8 bases separated the two germline ends. CDR3 sequence reads: CASSDRLDQPQHF. CDR3 DNA: TGTGCCAGCAGTGATAGGTTGGATCAGCCCCAGCATTTT.

This clonotype has at least ten counts. The V call is TRBV4-3, the J call TRBJ2-7; possibly TRBD2 for D (6 bases). Per germline, CDR1 LGHNA and CDR2 YSLEER. The CDR3 covers 14 residues. The V end lost 4 bases, the J end lost 6 bases, and 16 bases lay between the germline ends. The CDR3 protein is CASSPGAGSGEQYF. In DNA, the CDR3 is TGCGCCAGCAGCCCTGGGGCGGGATCCGGCGAGCAGTACTTC.